This TCR beta chain was captured in a study of chemoradiotherapy in HPV16-positive cancers. Findings and limits, study-wide: Better recurrence-free survival went with HPV-responsive T-cell expansion in HPV16-positive patients. HPV-specific T cells were functionally defined from only two HPV16-positive patients.

This CDR3 has 17 amino acids. The V and J ends lost 4 bases and 1 base, in that order; junction bases with no gene match: 4. Germline V gene sequence: CDR1 SEHNR, CDR2 FQNEAQ (reference sequence). The repertoire was sequenced with immunoSEQ multiplex PCR; TCRdb's copy has only in-frame clones and lacks some. The repertoire holds roughly 25,000 clones, with about 90% as singletons. Comments on this clone: Its antigen is unidentified.

V usage is TRBV7-9 and J usage is TRBJ2-2, with 12 bases lining up with TRBD2. Here the sequenced sample was blood, taken from a patient who underwent chemoradiotherapy. The receptor comes from a human donor with HPV-associated anogenital cancer. In DNA form, the CDR3 reads TGTGCCAGCAGCTCGACTAGCGGGAGAGTGAACACCGGGGAGCTGTTTTTT. It translates to CASSSTSGRVNTGELFF.